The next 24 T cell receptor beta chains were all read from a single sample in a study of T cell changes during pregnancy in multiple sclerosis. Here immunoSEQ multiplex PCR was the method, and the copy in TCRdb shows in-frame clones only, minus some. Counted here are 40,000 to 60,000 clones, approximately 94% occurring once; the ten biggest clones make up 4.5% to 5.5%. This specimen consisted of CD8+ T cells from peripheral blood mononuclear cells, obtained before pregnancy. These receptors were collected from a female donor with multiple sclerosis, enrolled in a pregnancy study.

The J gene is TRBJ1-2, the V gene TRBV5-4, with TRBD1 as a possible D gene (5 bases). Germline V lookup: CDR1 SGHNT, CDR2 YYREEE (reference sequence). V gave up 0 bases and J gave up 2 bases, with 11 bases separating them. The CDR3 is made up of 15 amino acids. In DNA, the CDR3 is TGTGCCAGCAGCTTGGCGGGGGGGTGGAACTATGGCTACACCTTC. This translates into CASSLAGGWNYGYTF.

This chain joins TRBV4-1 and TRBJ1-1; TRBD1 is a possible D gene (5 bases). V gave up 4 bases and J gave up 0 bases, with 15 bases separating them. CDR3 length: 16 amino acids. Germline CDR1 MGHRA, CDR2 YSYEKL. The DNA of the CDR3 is TGCGCCAGCAGCCCCGGACACGGGGGGTTGAACACTGAAGCTTTCTTT. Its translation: CASSPGHGGLNTEAFF.

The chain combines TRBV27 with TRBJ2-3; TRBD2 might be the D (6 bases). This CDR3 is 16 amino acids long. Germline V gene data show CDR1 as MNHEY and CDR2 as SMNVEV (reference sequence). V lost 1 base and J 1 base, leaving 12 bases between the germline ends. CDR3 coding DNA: TGTGCCAGCAGTTTATGGCCCGGGAGTGGCACAGATACGCAGTATTTT. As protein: CASSLWPGSGTDTQYF.

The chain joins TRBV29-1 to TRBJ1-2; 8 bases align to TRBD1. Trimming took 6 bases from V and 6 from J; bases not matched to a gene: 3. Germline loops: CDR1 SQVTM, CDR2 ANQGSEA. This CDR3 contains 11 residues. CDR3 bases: TGCAGCGTGCAGACAGGGGATGGCTACACCTTC. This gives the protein CSVQTGDGYTF.

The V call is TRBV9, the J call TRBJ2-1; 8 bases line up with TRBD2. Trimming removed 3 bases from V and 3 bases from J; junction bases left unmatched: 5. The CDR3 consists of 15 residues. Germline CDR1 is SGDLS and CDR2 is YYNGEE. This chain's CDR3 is CASSDSGTDYNEQFF. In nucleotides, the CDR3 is TGTGCCAGCAGCGATAGCGGGACGGACTACAATGAGCAGTTCTTC.

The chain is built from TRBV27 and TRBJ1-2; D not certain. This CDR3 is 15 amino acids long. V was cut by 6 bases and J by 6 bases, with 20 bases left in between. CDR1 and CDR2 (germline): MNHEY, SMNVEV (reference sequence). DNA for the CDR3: TGTGCCAGCAGGCTCGCAGGTTGGCGCTTTGATGGCTACACCTTC. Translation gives CASRLAGWRFDGYTF.

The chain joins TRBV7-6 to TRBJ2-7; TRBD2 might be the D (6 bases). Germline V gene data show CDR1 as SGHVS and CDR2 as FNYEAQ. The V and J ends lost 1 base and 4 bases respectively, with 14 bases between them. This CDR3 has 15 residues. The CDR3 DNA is TGTGCCAGCAGCTTAGGGGGGGTGTCCGCTTACGAGCAGTACTTC. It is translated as CASSLGGVSAYEQYF.

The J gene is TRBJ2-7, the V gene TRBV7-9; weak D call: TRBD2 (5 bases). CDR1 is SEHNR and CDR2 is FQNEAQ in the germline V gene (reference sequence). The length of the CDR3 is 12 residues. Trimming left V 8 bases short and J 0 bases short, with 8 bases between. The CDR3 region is CASGAASYEQYF. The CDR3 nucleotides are TGTGCCAGCGGAGCGGCCTCCTACGAGCAGTACTTC.

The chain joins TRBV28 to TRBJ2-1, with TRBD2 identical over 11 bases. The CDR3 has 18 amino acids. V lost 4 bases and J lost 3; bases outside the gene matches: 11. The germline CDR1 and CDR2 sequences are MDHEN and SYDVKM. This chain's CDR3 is CASSSLPTSGGRYNEQFF. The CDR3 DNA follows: TGTGCCAGCAGTTCGCTACCCACTAGCGGGGGCCGCTACAATGAGCAGTTCTTC.

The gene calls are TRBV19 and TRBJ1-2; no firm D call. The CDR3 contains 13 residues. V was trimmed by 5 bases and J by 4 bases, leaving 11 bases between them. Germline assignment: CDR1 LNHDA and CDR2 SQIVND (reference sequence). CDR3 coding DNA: TGTGCCAGTAGTCTGGGAGGAATCTATGGCTACACCTTC. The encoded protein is CASSLGGIYGYTF.

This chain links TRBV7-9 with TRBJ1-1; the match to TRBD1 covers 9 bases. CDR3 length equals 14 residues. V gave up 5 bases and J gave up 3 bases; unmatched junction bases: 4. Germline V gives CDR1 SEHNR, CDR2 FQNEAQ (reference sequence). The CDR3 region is CASSQGQGDTEAFF. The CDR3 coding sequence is TGTGCCAGCAGCCAGGGACAGGGTGACACTGAAGCTTTCTTT.

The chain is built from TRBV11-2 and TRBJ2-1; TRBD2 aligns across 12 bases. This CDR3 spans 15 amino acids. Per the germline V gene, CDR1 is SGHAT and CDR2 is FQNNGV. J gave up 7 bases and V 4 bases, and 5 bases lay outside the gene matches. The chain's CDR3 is CASSSLAGGPNEQFF. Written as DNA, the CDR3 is TGTGCCAGCAGCTCCCTAGCGGGAGGGCCAAATGAGCAGTTCTTC.

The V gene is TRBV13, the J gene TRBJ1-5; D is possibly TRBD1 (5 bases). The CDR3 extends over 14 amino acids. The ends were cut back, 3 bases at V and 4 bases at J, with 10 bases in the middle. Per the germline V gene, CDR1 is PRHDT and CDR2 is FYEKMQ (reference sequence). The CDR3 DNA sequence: TGTGCCAGCAGCTTCGGGGGGAATAATCAGCCCCAGCATTTT. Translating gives CASSFGGNNQPQHF.

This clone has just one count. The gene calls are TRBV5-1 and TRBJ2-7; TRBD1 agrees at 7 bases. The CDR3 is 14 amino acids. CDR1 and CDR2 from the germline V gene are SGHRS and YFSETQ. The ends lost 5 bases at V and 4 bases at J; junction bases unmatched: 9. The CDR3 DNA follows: TGCGCCAGCAGGACCCAGGGGGAGCTTTACGAGCAGTACTTC. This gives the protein CASRTQGELYEQYF. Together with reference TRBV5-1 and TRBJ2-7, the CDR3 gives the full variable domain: KAGVTQTPRYLIKTRGQQVTLSCSPISGHRSVSWYQQTPGQGLQFLFEYFSETQRNKGNFPGRFSGRQFSNSRSEMNVSTLELGDSALYLCASRTQGELYEQYFGPGTRLTVT.

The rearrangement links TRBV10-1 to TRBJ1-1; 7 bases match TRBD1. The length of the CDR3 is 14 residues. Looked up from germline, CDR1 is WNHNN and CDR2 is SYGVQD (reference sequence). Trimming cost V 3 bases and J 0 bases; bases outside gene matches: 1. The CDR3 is CASSERGLNTEAFF. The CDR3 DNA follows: TGCGCCAGCAGTGAAAGGGGGCTGAACACTGAAGCTTTCTTT.

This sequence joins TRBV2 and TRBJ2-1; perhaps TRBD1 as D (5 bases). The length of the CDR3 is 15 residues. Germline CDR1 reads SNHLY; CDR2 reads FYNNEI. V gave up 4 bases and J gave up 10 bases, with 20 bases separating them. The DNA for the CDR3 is TGTGCCAGCAGTGGAGGTGACAGACCACCTCCCGAGCAGTTCTTC. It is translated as CASSGGDRPPPEQFF. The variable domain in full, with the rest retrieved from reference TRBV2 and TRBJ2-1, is EPEVTQTPSHQVTQMGQEVILRCVPISNHLYFYWYRQILGQKVEFLVSFYNNEISEKSEIFDDQFSVERPDGSNFTLKIRSTKLEDSAMYFCASSGGDRPPPEQFFGPGTRLTVL.

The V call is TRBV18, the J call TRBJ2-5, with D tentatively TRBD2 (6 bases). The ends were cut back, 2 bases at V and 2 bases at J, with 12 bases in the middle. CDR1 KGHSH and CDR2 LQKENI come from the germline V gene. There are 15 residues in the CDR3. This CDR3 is CASSPWGELQETQYF. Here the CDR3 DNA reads TGTGCCAGCTCACCATGGGGGGAATTGCAAGAGACCCAGTACTTC.

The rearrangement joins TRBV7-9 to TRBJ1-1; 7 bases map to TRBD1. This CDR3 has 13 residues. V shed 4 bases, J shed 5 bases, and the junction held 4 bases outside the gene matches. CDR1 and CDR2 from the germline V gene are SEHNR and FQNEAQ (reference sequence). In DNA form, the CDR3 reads TGTGCCAGCAGCTGGGACAGCCGAACTGAAGCTTTCTTT. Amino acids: CASSWDSRTEAFF. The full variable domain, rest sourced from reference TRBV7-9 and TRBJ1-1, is DTGVSQNPRHKITKRGQNVTFRCDPISEHNRLYWYRQTLGQGPEFLTYFQNEAQLEKSRLLSDRFSAERPKGSFSTLEIQRTEQGDSAMYLCASSWDSRTEAFFGQGTRLTVV.

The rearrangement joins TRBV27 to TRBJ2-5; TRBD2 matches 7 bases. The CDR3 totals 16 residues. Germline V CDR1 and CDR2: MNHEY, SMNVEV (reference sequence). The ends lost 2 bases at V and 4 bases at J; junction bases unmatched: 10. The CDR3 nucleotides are TGTGCCAGCAGTTTAGGGGGGGGAGGGAACCGAGAGACCCAGTACTTC. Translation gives CASSLGGGGNRETQYF.

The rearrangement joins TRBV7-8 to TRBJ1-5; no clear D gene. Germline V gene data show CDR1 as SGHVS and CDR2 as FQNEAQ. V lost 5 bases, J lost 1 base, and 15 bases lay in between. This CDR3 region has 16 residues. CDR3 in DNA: TGTGCCAGCAGCGGGTGGGCCGGGGTGAGCAATCAGCCCCAGCATTTT. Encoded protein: CASSGWAGVSNQPQHF.

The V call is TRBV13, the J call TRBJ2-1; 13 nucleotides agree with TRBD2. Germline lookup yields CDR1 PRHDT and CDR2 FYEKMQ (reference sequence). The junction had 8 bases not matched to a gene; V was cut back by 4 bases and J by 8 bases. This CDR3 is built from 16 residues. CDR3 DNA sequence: TGTGCCAGCAGCTCTAGGACTAGCGGGAGTGCGGATGAGCAGTTCTTC. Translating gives CASSSRTSGSADEQFF.

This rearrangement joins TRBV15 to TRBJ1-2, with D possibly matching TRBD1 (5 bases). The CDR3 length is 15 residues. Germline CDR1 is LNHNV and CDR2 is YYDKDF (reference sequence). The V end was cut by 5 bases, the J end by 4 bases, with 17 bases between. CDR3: CATSGRTSAIYGYTF. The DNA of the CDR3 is TGTGCCACCAGCGGCCGGACATCGGCTATCTATGGCTACACCTTC. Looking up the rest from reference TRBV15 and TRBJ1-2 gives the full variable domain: DAMVIQNPRYQVTQFGKPVTLSCSQTLNHNVMYWYQQKSSQAPKLLFHYYDKDFNNEADTPDNFQSRRPNTSFCFLDIRSPGLGDTAMYLCATSGRTSAIYGYTFGSGTRLTVV.

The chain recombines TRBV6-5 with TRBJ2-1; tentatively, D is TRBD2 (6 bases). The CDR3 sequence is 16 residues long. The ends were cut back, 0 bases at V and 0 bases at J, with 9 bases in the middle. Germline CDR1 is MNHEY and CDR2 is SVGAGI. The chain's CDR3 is CASSYSMTSSYNEQFF. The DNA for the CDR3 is TGTGCCAGCAGTTACTCGATGACTAGCTCCTACAATGAGCAGTTCTTC.

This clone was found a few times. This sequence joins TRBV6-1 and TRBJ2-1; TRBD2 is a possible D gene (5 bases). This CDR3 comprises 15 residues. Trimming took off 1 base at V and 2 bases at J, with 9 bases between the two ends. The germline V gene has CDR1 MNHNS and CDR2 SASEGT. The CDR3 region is CASSEESGTYNEQFF. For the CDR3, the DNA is TGTGCCAGCAGTGAAGAGAGCGGAACCTACAATGAGCAGTTCTTC.